Listed here are 13 T cell receptor beta chains from one sample, sequenced in a study of T cells expressing NK-cell markers. TCRdb reprocessed the 5' RACE reads and keeps a single row for each CDR3 protein, giving no DNA. In total, the table holds about 550,000 distinct CDR3 sequences. Sequencing was carried out using blood T cells: a sorted CD56 or NKG2C T cell subset, CD4+ or CD8+ T cells, or bulk PBMC T cells (not recorded which). All receptors come from a man in his late teens or twenties in good health.

The rearrangement joins TRBV27 to TRBJ1-2; without DNA, the TCRdb call of TRBD1 cannot be checked. This CDR3 contains 12 residues. CDR1 and CDR2 from the germline V gene are MNHEY and SMNVEV (reference sequence). The CDR3 region is CASRRGSYGYTF.

The J gene is TRBJ2-1, the V gene TRBV11-2; TCRdb returns TRBD1, unconfirmable since there is no DNA. The CDR3 has 13 amino acids. Germline V lookup: CDR1 SGHAT, CDR2 FQNNGV. This chain's CDR3 is CASMRGDYNEQFF.

V usage is TRBV20-1 and J usage is TRBJ2-5; with no DNA, the TCRdb D assignment of TRBD1 cannot be verified. The CDR3 consists of 17 residues. CDR1 is DFQATT and CDR2 is SNEGSKA in the germline V gene (reference sequence). The CDR3: CSASPLRGPGFQETQYF.

This CDR3 reads CSVGTGPSQPQHF. The chain uses TRBV29-1 and TRBJ1-5; as DNA is missing, the TRBD1 call by TCRdb cannot be tested. This CDR3 spans 13 amino acids. Germline-derived CDR1 and CDR2 are SQVTM and ANQGSEA. The full variable domain, rest sourced from reference TRBV29-1 and TRBJ1-5, is SAVISQKPSRDICQRGTSLTIQCQVDSQVTMMFWYRQQPGQSLTLIATANQGSEATYESGFVIDKFPISRPNLTFSTLTVSNMSPEDSSIYLCSVGTGPSQPQHFGDGTRLSIL.

The rearrangement joins TRBV14 to TRBJ2-3; TCRdb gives TRBD2 as the D gene, but with no DNA this cannot be confirmed. Looked up from germline, CDR1 is SGHDN and CDR2 is FVKESK. CDR3 size: 15 residues. The chain's CDR3 is CASSPAFKVTDTQYF.

V gene TRBV12-3 or TRBV12-4 combines with J gene TRBJ2-2. CDR3 length equals 16 residues. CDR3 protein: CASSRADLSYTGELFF.

The genes are TRBV6-2 or TRBV6-3 and TRBJ2-6; TCRdb's assignment of TRBD1 cannot be checked, as there is no DNA. Germline values: CDR1 MNHEY, CDR2 SVGEGT. This CDR3 comprises 17 residues. CDR3 in amino acids: CASRRRTGIAGANVLTF.

The V gene is TRBV4-3, the J gene TRBJ2-3; TCRdb's D call of TRBD2 is untestable without DNA. Germline V gene data show CDR1 as LGHNA and CDR2 as YSLEER. The CDR3 runs to 15 residues. The CDR3 reads CASSQDLAGVRTQYF.

V gene TRBV12-3 or TRBV12-4 combines with J gene TRBJ1-2. The CDR3 length is 13 residues. CDR3 sequence reads: CASSFVGAYGYTF.

The chain has TRBV5-1 and TRBJ2-1; TCRdb's D gene call, TRBD1, goes unchecked for lack of DNA. Germline V gene sequence: CDR1 SGHRS, CDR2 YFSETQ. The length of the CDR3 is 14 residues. This CDR3 reads CASSLGQGRAKQFF.

The chain joins TRBV5-1 to TRBJ2-5. This CDR3 comprises 13 residues. Germline values: CDR1 SGHRS, CDR2 YFSETQ. The CDR3 here is CASSAMFGETQYF.

The chain recombines TRBV11-2 with TRBJ2-7; TCRdb proposes TRBD1, but this gene call is untestable without DNA. This CDR3 is 15 amino acids long. Germline loops: CDR1 SGHAT, CDR2 FQNNGV. CDR3 sequence reads: CASSRSIQGTYEQYF. Drawing the rest from reference TRBV11-2 and TRBJ2-7, the complete variable domain is EAGVAQSPRYKIIEKRQSVAFWCNPISGHATLYWYQQILGQGPKLLIQFQNNGVVDDSQLPKDRFSAERLKGVDSTLKIQPAKLEDSAVYLCASSRSIQGTYEQYFGPGTRLTVT.

CDR3 sequence: CASRSIIAGGPDTQYF. The V call is TRBV28, the J call TRBJ2-3; TCRdb calls TRBD2, which cannot be checked without DNA. Germline V gene lookup returns CDR1 MDHEN and CDR2 SYDVKM. The CDR3 consists of 16 residues.